Following are 23 T cell receptor beta chains from one sample sequenced in a study of metastatic and nonmetastatic thyroid tumors. All patients reached thyroid surgery having received no treatment beforehand. TCRdb re-called clones from the PCR reads using MiXCR. The table has about 20,000 clones, roughly 14% seen once. The sample consisted of blood. Source of these receptors: a female donor with papillary thyroid cancer or a benign thyroid nodule (not recorded which). Some clones in this sample may be carry-over from other donors' samples.

This clone was recorded at least ten times. This chain connects TRBV11-2 to TRBJ1-1, with a weak D call TRBD1 (5 bases). The V and J ends lost 5 bases and 4 bases respectively, with 11 bases between them. Germline assignment: CDR1 SGHAT and CDR2 FQNNGV. The CDR3 totals 13 residues. In DNA, the CDR3 is TGTGCCAGCAGCCCGTCGGGGGGCACTGAAGCTTTCTTT. It yields the protein CASSPSGGTEAFF.

This clone counts as medium-sized (0.01 to 0.1%). The chain joins TRBV19 to TRBJ1-5; a possible D gene is TRBD1 (5 bases). V lost 6 bases and J lost 3, with 15 bases in between. Per germline, CDR1 LNHDA and CDR2 SQIVND (reference sequence). The CDR3 is made up of 15 amino acids. Here the CDR3 reads CASRAGTAPNQPQHF. The DNA of the CDR3 is TGTGCCAGTAGGGCAGGGACGGCCCCCAATCAGCCCCAGCATTTT.

This clone came up many times. The chain carries TRBV5-1 and TRBJ2-1; 9 nucleotides agree with TRBD1. Looked up from germline, CDR1 is SGHRS and CDR2 is YFSETQ. The ends lost 4 bases at V and 3 bases at J; junction bases unmatched: 14. The CDR3 sequence is 18 residues long. This CDR3 reads CASSPTMFRDRVYNEQFF. Written as DNA, the CDR3 is TGCGCCAGCAGCCCGACCATGTTCCGGGACAGGGTCTACAATGAGCAGTTCTTC.

This clone was seen a few times. A read error may be the cause here, since a much bigger clone is one base away. The gene calls are TRBV12-3 or TRBV12-4 and TRBJ1-2, with unresolved D. Trimming left V 6 bases short and J 4 bases short, with 15 bases between. The CDR3 spans 14 residues. CDR3 in amino acids: CASSNGPRGYGYTF. As DNA, the CDR3 is TGTGCCAGCAGCAACGGACCTCGGGGCTATGGCTACACCTTC.

This clone was observed a few times. The V and J genes are TRBV28 and TRBJ2-7; D not resolved. Trimming removed 5 bases from V and 6 bases from J, with 17 bases in between. There are 14 residues in the CDR3. Germline values: CDR1 MDHEN, CDR2 SYDVKM. The CDR3 sequence is CASSPTPSPIEQYF. The CDR3 DNA follows: TGTGCCAGCAGTCCGACCCCATCTCCCATCGAGCAGTACTTC.

This clone is medium-sized within its sample. The rearrangement uses TRBV6-1 and TRBJ2-7, with 7 bases identical to TRBD2. The germline V gene encodes CDR1 MNHNS and CDR2 SASEGT. V lost 3 bases and J lost 0; bases outside the gene matches: 5. The CDR3 runs to 15 residues. The CDR3 bases are TGTGCCAGCAGTGACAGGCTAGCGGTCTCCTACGAGCAGTACTTC. This encodes CASSDRLAVSYEQYF.

This clone was seen repeatedly, ten times or more. This chain joins TRBV6-6 and TRBJ2-1; TRBD2 matches 9 bases. Germline values: CDR1 MNHNY, CDR2 SVGAGI (reference sequence). CDR3 size: 18 residues. V dropped 6 bases and J dropped 7; count of bases not matched to a gene: 19. CDR3 nucleotides: TGTGCCAGCAGCCATTACAGTTGGTCTAGCGGGATCAGAAATGAGCAGTTCTTC. As protein: CASSHYSWSSGIRNEQFF.

This clone was detected ten times or more. The chain uses TRBV27 and TRBJ2-3; TRBD2 is a possible D gene (5 bases). The germline V gene has CDR1 MNHEY and CDR2 SMNVEV (reference sequence). The length of the CDR3 is 14 residues. V lost 5 bases, J lost 4 bases, and 13 bases lay in between. The CDR3 DNA reads as TGTGCCAGCAGTGGCGGGTTGGGAGCAGATACGCAGTATTTT. Its protein is CASSGGLGADTQYF.

This rearrangement joins TRBV7-9 to TRBJ1-1; TRBD1 matches 9 bases. Germline lookup yields CDR1 SEHNR and CDR2 FQNEAQ (reference sequence). The CDR3 covers 14 residues. V dropped 6 bases and J dropped 5; count of bases not matched to a gene: 7. The CDR3 is CASRDLTGGTEAFF. The DNA for the CDR3 is TGTGCCAGCAGAGATTTGACAGGGGGGACTGAAGCTTTCTTT. The variable domain in full, with the rest retrieved from reference TRBV7-9 and TRBJ1-1, is DTGVSQNPRHKITKRGQNVTFRCDPISEHNRLYWYRQTLGQGPEFLTYFQNEAQLEKSRLLSDRFSAERPKGSFSTLEIQRTEQGDSAMYLCASRDLTGGTEAFFGQGTRLTVV.

Details on this clone: A much larger clonotype is one base distant, so this may be a read error. The gene calls are TRBV4-1 and TRBJ1-6; 9 bases map to TRBD1. The CDR3 has 16 amino acids. The germline V gene encodes CDR1 MGHRA and CDR2 YSYEKL. The CDR3 protein is CASSKEGQGKNSPLHF. The CDR3 coding sequence is TGCGCCAGCAGCAAAGAGGGACAGGGTAAAAATTCACCCCTCCACTTT.

In its sample, this clone is medium-sized. This rearrangement joins TRBV28 to TRBJ2-7; D is perhaps TRBD2 (6 bases). This CDR3 has 14 amino acids. With 4 bases removed from V and 9 bases from J, the gap between germline ends came to 19 bases. From germline, CDR1 is MDHEN and CDR2 SYDVKM. The CDR3 protein is CASSSSDRITRQYF. The DNA of the CDR3 is TGTGCCAGCAGTTCTAGCGACAGAATTACGAGGCAGTACTTC. The full variable domain, its missing parts supplied by reference TRBV28 and TRBJ2-7, is DVKVTQSSRYLVKRTGEKVFLECVQDMDHENMFWYRQDPGLGLRLIYFSYDVKMKEKGDIPEGYSVSREKKERFSLILESASTNQTSMYLCASSSSDRITRQYFGPGTRLTVT.

The sample holds many counts of this clone. This chain uses TRBV9 with TRBJ2-2; TRBD1 might be the D (6 bases). From germline, CDR1 is SGDLS and CDR2 YYNGEE. V lost 6 bases, J lost 4 bases, and 13 bases lay in between. This CDR3 is 14 amino acids long. The CDR3 sequence is CASNPGQPTGELFF. CDR3 sequence (DNA): TGTGCCAGCAATCCGGGACAACCCACCGGGGAGCTGTTTTTT.

In its sample, this clone was seen a few times. V usage is TRBV27 and J usage is TRBJ1-2; D unresolved. Germline CDR1 is MNHEY and CDR2 is SMNVEV (reference sequence). The CDR3 consists of 12 residues. DNA for the CDR3: TGTAGAATTCCCTGGGTTAGGCATGGCTACACCTTC. Its translation: CRIPWVRHGYTF.

The V and J genes are TRBV20-1 and TRBJ1-5, with TRBD1 identical over 9 bases. J was trimmed by 3 bases and V by 6 bases; bases with no gene match: 3. The CDR3 totals 13 residues. Per the germline V gene, CDR1 is DFQATT and CDR2 is SNEGSKA (reference sequence). The CDR3 sequence: CSAGDRANQPQHF. The CDR3 DNA sequence: TGCAGTGCCGGGGACAGGGCCAATCAGCCCCAGCATTTT.

This clone was found many times. One end of the junction is discordant with germline, which a read error may explain. This chain joins TRBV6-6 and TRBJ1-5; no firm D call. The germline V gene encodes CDR1 MNHNY and CDR2 SVGAGI (reference sequence). The length of the CDR3 is 13 residues. The CDR3 DNA reads TGTGCCAGCAGTTACAGGACCAATCAGTCCCAGCATTTT. Protein sequence: CASSYRTNQSQHF.

This clone was seen at least ten times. The CDR3 region has the DNA TGTGCCAGCAGCCCACCCTACAATGAGCAGTTCTTC. Translation gives CASSPPYNEQFF. This rearrangement joins TRBV12-3 or TRBV12-4 to TRBJ2-1; no clear D. This CDR3 region has 12 residues. V was shortened by 6 bases and J by 2 bases, with 5 bases between the two germline ends.

In its sample, this clone was seen many times. The chain uses TRBV7-7 and TRBJ2-2; possibly TRBD2 for D (5 bases). CDR3 length equals 12 residues. Germline CDR1 is SSHAT and CDR2 is FNYEAQ (reference sequence). Between the trimmed V and J ends, which lost 2 bases and 7 bases, there was a span of 5 bases. The CDR3 nucleotides are TGTGCCAGCAGCTTAAGCGGCGGGGAGCTGTTTTTT. This sequence encodes CASSLSGGELFF. The entire variable domain, with the rest obtained from reference TRBV7-7 and TRBJ2-2, is as follows: GAGVSQSPRYKVTKRGQDVTLRCDPISSHATLYWYQQALGQGPEFLTYFNYEAQPDKSGLPSDRFSAERPEGSISTLTIQRTEQRDSAMYRCASSLSGGELFFGEGSRLTVL.

This clone has just a few counts. The identical CDR3 is also encoded by other nucleotide sequences in the sample. DNA for the CDR3: TGTGCCAGCAGTGAAGCGTCAGGGGGGGCCCGAAATGAAAAACTGTTTTTT. It specifies CASSEASGGARNEKLFF. The chain carries TRBV6-1 and TRBJ1-4; 7 positions agree with TRBD1. With V trimmed by 0 bases and J by 5 bases, 9 bases remained unmatched. This CDR3 region has 17 residues. Germline V gene sequence: CDR1 MNHNS, CDR2 SASEGT.

This clone was found many times. The genes are TRBV4-1 and TRBJ1-6; D unresolved. Germline CDR1 MGHRA, CDR2 YSYEKL. There are 14 residues in the CDR3. V was trimmed by 3 bases and J by 7 bases, leaving 10 bases between them. The CDR3 sequence is CASSHMDLNSPLHF. The CDR3 DNA reads as TGCGCCAGCAGCCATATGGATCTAAATTCACCCCTCCACTTT.

The sample holds many counts of this clone. The chain joins TRBV7-9 to TRBJ2-7; TRBD2 might be the D (5 bases). CDR1 and CDR2 from the germline V gene are SEHNR and FQNEAQ (reference sequence). V was pared by 5 bases and J by 6 bases, with 17 bases between. This CDR3 spans 14 amino acids. The CDR3 bases are TGTGCCAGCAGCACGGACCTCAATCGGGGCGAGCAGTACTTC. This encodes CASSTDLNRGEQYF.

This clone was counted many times. The chain couples TRBV5-6 to TRBJ2-7; TRBD2 matches 7 bases. The V gene end was trimmed by 2 bases and the J gene end by 6 bases; junction bases not matched to a gene: 5. Germline values: CDR1 SGHDT, CDR2 YYEEEE. This CDR3 is built from 13 residues. The CDR3 here is CASSFFGGGEQYF. CDR3 bases: TGTGCCAGCAGCTTCTTCGGCGGGGGCGAGCAGTACTTC.

Ten or more counts support this clone. Possible read error: a much larger clone is one base away. The chain recombines TRBV6-1 with TRBJ2-3; TRBD2 matches 7 bases. V lost 3 bases and J lost 3; bases outside the gene matches: 6. The CDR3 contains 15 residues. Per the germline V gene, CDR1 is MNHNS and CDR2 is SASEGT. The DNA of the CDR3 is TGTGCCAGCAGTGACGTAGCGGGCACGACAGATACGCAGTATTTT. Protein sequence: CASSDVAGTTDTQYF.

The table lists this clone with many counts. The chain is built from TRBV20-1 and TRBJ2-1; 14 bases fit TRBD2. V lost 5 bases and J lost 9; bases outside the gene matches: 6. This CDR3 has 14 amino acids. Germline CDR1 and CDR2: DFQATT and SNEGSKA (reference sequence). CDR3 nucleotide sequence: TGCAGTGCTGCGGGGACTAGCGGGAGAGGTGAGCAGTTCTTC. This sequence encodes CSAAGTSGRGEQFF.